The 2 T cell receptor beta chains below come from one sample, sequenced in a study of metastatic and nonmetastatic thyroid tumors (dated by TCRdb to the early 2020s). Before undergoing thyroid surgery, none of the patients had been given any kind of treatment. The library was prepared using PCR. TCRdb lists the instrument as Illumina HiSeq 4000. TCRdb took the public reads, trimmed them with fastp at Q25, ran MiXCR for clone calling and kept in-frame beta chains. Within this sample are 84,000 or so clones, with around 9.2% of them counted one time only. Under 9% of the sample lies in the top ten. The material sequenced was blood. These receptors were collected from a female donor with papillary thyroid cancer or a benign thyroid nodule (not recorded which). Some clones in this sample may be carry-over from other donors' samples.

This clone was recorded at least ten times. The chain carries TRBV6-1 and TRBJ2-3; possible D gene TRBD1, 6 bases. V was clipped by 4 bases and J by 2 bases, with 16 bases between them. The CDR3 extends over 16 amino acids. Per germline, CDR1 MNHNS and CDR2 SASEGT. The CDR3 here is CASSGSTGSHTDTQYF. The CDR3 DNA follows: TGTGCCAGCAGTGGTTCGACAGGCTCCCACACAGATACGCAGTATTTT.

This clone was picked up a small number of times. The V call is TRBV5-1, the J call TRBJ2-7; no firm D call. The germline CDR1 and CDR2 sequences are SGHRS and YFSETQ. This CDR3 is built from 16 residues. Trimming removed 0 bases from V and 2 bases from J, with 15 bases in between. CDR3 nucleotide sequence: TGCGCCAGCAGCTTGGTTGGGCAGGATCTTGCCTACGAGCAGTACTTC. It yields the protein CASSLVGQDLAYEQYF.